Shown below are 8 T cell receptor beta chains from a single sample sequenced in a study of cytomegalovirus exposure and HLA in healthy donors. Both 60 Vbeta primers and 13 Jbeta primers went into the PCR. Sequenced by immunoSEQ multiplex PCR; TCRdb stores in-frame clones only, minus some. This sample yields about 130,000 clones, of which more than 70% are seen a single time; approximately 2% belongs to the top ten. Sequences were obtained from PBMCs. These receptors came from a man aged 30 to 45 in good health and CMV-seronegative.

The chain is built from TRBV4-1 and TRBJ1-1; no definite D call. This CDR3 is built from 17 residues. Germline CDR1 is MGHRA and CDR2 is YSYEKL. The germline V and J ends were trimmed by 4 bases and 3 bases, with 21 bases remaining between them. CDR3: CASSRDQADSGDTEAFF. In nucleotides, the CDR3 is TGCGCCAGCAGCCGAGATCAAGCCGACTCGGGTGACACTGAAGCTTTCTTT.

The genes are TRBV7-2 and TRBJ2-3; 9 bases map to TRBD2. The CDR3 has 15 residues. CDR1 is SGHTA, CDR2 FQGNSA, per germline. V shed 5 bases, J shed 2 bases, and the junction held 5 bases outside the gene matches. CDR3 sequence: CASSRGLALTDTQYF. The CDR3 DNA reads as TGTGCCAGCAGCCGGGGACTAGCCCTCACAGATACGCAGTATTTT.

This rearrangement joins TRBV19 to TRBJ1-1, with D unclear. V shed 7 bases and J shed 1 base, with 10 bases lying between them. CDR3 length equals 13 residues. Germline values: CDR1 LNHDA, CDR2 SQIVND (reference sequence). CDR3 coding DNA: TGTGCCAGTACTTTTGAGGCGAACACTGAAGCTTTCTTT. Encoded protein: CASTFEANTEAFF. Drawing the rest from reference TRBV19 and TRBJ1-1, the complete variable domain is DGGITQSPKYLFRKEGQNVTLSCEQNLNHDAMYWYRQDPGQGLRLIYYSQIVNDFQKGDIAEGYSVSREKKESFPLTVTSAQKNPTAFYLCASTFEANTEAFFGQGTRLTVV.

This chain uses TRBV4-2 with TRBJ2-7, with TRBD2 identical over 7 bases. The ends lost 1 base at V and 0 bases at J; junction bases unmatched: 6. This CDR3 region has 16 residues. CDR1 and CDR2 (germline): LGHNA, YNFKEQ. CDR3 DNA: TGTGCCAGCAGCCAAGTGGGGGGGACGTACTCCTACGAGCAGTACTTC. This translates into CASSQVGGTYSYEQYF.

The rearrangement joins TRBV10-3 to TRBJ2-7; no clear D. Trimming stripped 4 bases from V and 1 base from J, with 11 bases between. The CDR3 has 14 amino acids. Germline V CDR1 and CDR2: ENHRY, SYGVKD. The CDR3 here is CAISVSGSSYEQYF. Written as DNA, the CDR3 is TGTGCCATCAGTGTCTCAGGATCGTCCTACGAGCAGTACTTC.

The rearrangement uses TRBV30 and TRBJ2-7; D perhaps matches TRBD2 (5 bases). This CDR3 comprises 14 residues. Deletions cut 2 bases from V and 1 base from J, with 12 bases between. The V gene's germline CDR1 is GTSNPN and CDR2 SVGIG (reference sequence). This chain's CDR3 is CAWSRTPFSYEQYF. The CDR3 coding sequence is TGTGCCTGGAGTCGGACTCCTTTTTCCTACGAGCAGTACTTC.

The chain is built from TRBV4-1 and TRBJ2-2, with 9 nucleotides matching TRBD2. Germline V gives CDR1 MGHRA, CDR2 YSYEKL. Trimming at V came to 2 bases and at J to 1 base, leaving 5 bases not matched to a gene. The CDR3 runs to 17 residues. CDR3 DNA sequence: TGCGCCAGCAGCCAAAGGATACTAGCGGGGAACACCGGGGAGCTGTTTTTT. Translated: CASSQRILAGNTGELFF.

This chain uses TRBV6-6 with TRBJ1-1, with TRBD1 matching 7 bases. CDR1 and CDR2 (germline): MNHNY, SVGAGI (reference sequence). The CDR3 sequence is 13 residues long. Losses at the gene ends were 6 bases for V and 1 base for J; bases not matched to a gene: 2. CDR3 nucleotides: TGTGCCAGCAGCGGGACAGCGAACACTGAAGCTTTCTTT. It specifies CASSGTANTEAFF.